This TCR beta chain was sequenced in a study of molecular identifiers for immune sequencing clone quantification. Study-level background: In the replicates, RNA derived from roughly 20,000 or 100,000 naive CD8 cells was divided into five parts, and four were sequenced.

Preparation methods for the bulk TCR libraries were those previously described, with listed TCR primers. TCRdb independently ran MiXCR on the PCR reads; one entry per CDR3 protein. The sample holds around 480,000 distinct CDR3 sequences, less than 30% seen once. Naive CD8 T cell sorting was performed on the CD8+CD4-CCR7+CD45RA+ phenotype. Specimen: naive CD8+ T cells from blood, with Jurkat cell RNA spiked in. The subset is: FACS-sorted CD8+CD4-CCR7+CD45RA+ naive T cells. The receptor was isolated from a human donor in good health. Some libraries in this study had Jurkat cell RNA spiked in.

Here the CDR3 DNA reads TGTGCCATCAGTGATGAGACGGGGGGGCGGGAGACCCAGTACTTC. This translates into CAISDETGGRETQYF. The chain uses TRBV10-3 and TRBJ2-5; 8 nucleotides agree with TRBD2. The CDR3 is 15 amino acids. Germline V CDR1 and CDR2: ENHRY, SYGVKD. The V and J ends lost 3 bases and 5 bases, in that order; junction bases with no gene match: 8.